Presented here are 25 T cell receptor beta chains from one specimen sequenced in a study of cytomegalovirus exposure and HLA in healthy donors. PCR amplification relied on 60 Vbeta primers (plus 13 Jbeta primers). The assay was immunoSEQ multiplex PCR, and TCRdb's table has in-frame clones only and misses some. The sample has fewer than 120,000 clones, 65% to 85% seen once. Sequenced: PBMCs. The receptors shown here come from a young man in good health and CMV-seropositive.

The chain links TRBV12-5 to TRBJ2-1; the match to TRBD2 covers 10 bases. Germline V gene data show CDR1 as LGHNT and CDR2 as FRNRAP. J was trimmed by 7 bases and V by 3 bases; bases with no gene match: 15. This CDR3 is 18 amino acids long. The CDR3 sequence: CASGFSPQAGGPGNEQFF. The DNA of the CDR3 is TGTGCTAGTGGTTTCTCCCCTCAAGCGGGGGGGCCGGGGAATGAGCAGTTCTTC.

The CDR3 DNA follows: TGTGCCAGCAGTCCGGACAGGAGTGGCGACAATTCACCCCTCCACTTT. It is translated as CASSPDRSGDNSPLHF. J is TRBJ1-6 and V is TRBV2; 7 nucleotides line up with TRBD1. The CDR3 is 16 amino acids. Trimming took 5 bases from V and 7 from J; bases not matched to a gene: 11. Germline loops: CDR1 SNHLY, CDR2 FYNNEI.

The rearrangement joins TRBV6-5 to TRBJ2-1; no definite D call. Germline values: CDR1 MNHEY, CDR2 SVGAGI. The CDR3 is made up of 14 amino acids. The germline V and J ends were trimmed by 4 bases and 0 bases, with 7 bases remaining between them. CDR3 protein: CASSSPSSYNEQFF. The CDR3 nucleotides read TGTGCCAGCAGTTCCCCGAGCTCCTACAATGAGCAGTTCTTC.

The chain uses TRBV2 and TRBJ2-5; D may be TRBD1 (6 bases). The CDR3 contains 14 residues. Germline V gene data show CDR1 as SNHLY and CDR2 as FYNNEI. V was cut by 4 bases and J by 5 bases, with 14 bases left in between. In DNA form, the CDR3 reads TGTGCCAGCAGTGCCCCGGGGACACGGGAGACCCAGTACTTC. It codes for CASSAPGTRETQYF.

The V gene is TRBV2, the J gene TRBJ1-1; D ambiguous. Germline loops: CDR1 SNHLY, CDR2 FYNNEI. The length of the CDR3 is 14 residues. The V gene lost 5 bases and the J gene lost 2 bases, with 12 bases spanning the gap. CDR3 residues: CASSLGVLNTEAFF. The CDR3, as DNA: TGTGCCAGCAGTCTCGGGGTCCTAAACACTGAAGCTTTCTTT.

The V gene is TRBV11-2, the J gene TRBJ2-1, with 11 positions matching TRBD1. The germline V gene has CDR1 SGHAT and CDR2 FQNNGV. V gave up 5 bases and J gave up 9 bases; unmatched junction bases: 6. The CDR3 runs to 14 residues. CDR3: CASSPRTGGGEQFF. The CDR3 DNA reads TGTGCCAGCAGCCCGCGGACAGGGGGCGGTGAGCAGTTCTTC.

The CDR3, as DNA: TGTGCCAGCAGCTTGCGGGAGGGCAATAGACGGGAGCAGTTCTTC. The encoded protein is CASSLREGNRREQFF. The genes are TRBV5-6 and TRBJ2-1; 8 bases are a match to TRBD2. V was clipped by 1 base and J by 10 bases; unmatched bases: 10. The germline V gene has CDR1 SGHDT and CDR2 YYEEEE. This CDR3 spans 15 amino acids.

The rearrangement links TRBV27 to TRBJ2-5, with TRBD1 identical over 10 bases. The DNA end favors TRBJ2-7, so the J call may be wrong. CDR1 MNHEY and CDR2 SMNVEV come from the germline V gene (reference sequence). CDR3 size: 14 residues. CDR3 sequence: CASSYRDRGYEQYF. As DNA, the CDR3 is TGTGCCAGCAGTTACCGGGACAGGGGCTACGAGCAGTACTTC.

The rearrangement links TRBV9 to TRBJ2-1, with D possibly matching TRBD2 (6 bases). In germline, CDR1 is SGDLS, CDR2 YYNGEE. V lost 0 bases to trimming and J lost 3 bases, with 10 bases between them. The CDR3 is 15 amino acids. The CDR3 sequence: CASSVGGSGYNEQFF. CDR3 nucleotide sequence: TGTGCCAGCAGCGTAGGGGGTAGCGGCTACAATGAGCAGTTCTTC.

V usage is TRBV20-1 and J usage is TRBJ2-4; no reliable D call. The CDR3 length is 11 residues. V was shortened by 4 bases and J by 7 bases, with 8 bases between the two germline ends. Per germline, CDR1 DFQATT and CDR2 SNEGSKA (reference sequence). The CDR3 reads CSATSRNIQYF. The CDR3 coding sequence is TGCAGTGCTACTAGTCGGAACATTCAGTACTTC.

This chain joins TRBV5-6 and TRBJ1-2; D remains ambiguous. The CDR3 contains 13 residues. The germline gives CDR1 SGHDT, CDR2 YYEEEE. The V end lost 0 bases, the J end lost 6 bases, and 9 bases lay between the germline ends. CDR3 sequence: CASSLAGSDGYTF. Here the CDR3 DNA reads TGTGCCAGCAGCTTGGCAGGATCAGATGGCTACACCTTC.

This sequence joins TRBV13 and TRBJ1-2, with a weak D call TRBD1 (5 bases). CDR1 is PRHDT, CDR2 FYEKMQ, per germline (reference sequence). The CDR3 extends over 12 amino acids. V lost 2 bases to trimming and J lost 7 bases, with 8 bases between them. The CDR3 spells CASSLRRGGYTF. DNA of the CDR3: TGTGCCAGCAGCTTAAGAAGGGGTGGCTACACCTTC. Based on the CDR3 plus reference TRBV13 and TRBJ1-2, the full variable domain is AAGVIQSPRHLIKEKRETATLKCYPIPRHDTVYWYQQGPGQDPQFLISFYEKMQSDKGSIPDRFSAQQFSDYHSELNMSSLELGDSALYFCASSLRRGGYTFGSGTRLTVV.

This clone was found once. The chain uses TRBV19 and TRBJ1-3, with 7 bases identical to TRBD1. V trimming: 5 bases; J trimming: 5 bases; junction bases outside the gene matches: 9. The CDR3 has 15 amino acids. Looked up from germline, CDR1 is LNHDA and CDR2 is SQIVND (reference sequence). The CDR3 DNA reads as TGTGCCAGTAGTGCCGACAGGGTTTGGCGAAACACCATATATTTT. This sequence encodes CASSADRVWRNTIYF.

The chain has TRBV18 and TRBJ1-2, with D possibly being TRBD1 (6 bases). Germline CDR1 KGHSH, CDR2 LQKENI. This CDR3 region has 14 residues. Trimming stripped 4 bases from V and 3 bases from J, with 12 bases between. CDR3 sequence (DNA): TGTGCCAGCTCACTAACACAGGGTGACTATGGCTACACCTTC. This codes for CASSLTQGDYGYTF. The full variable domain, completed using reference TRBV18 and TRBJ1-2, is NAGVMQNPRHLVRRRGQEARLRCSPMKGHSHVYWYRQLPEEGLKFMVYLQKENIIDESGMPKERFSAEFPKEGPSILRIQQVVRGDSAAYFCASSLTQGDYGYTFGSGTRLTVV.

J is TRBJ2-7 and V is TRBV5-1; the match to TRBD1 covers 10 bases. Germline-derived CDR1 and CDR2 are SGHRS and YFSETQ. There are 14 residues in the CDR3. V lost 3 bases to trimming and J lost 6 bases; unmatched junction nucleotides: 6. CDR3 DNA: TGCGCCAGCAGCTCAAGCGGACAGGGGGGCGAGCAGTACTTC. As protein: CASSSSGQGGEQYF.

Only one count was recorded for this clone. The chain is built from TRBV7-8 and TRBJ2-4; the match to TRBD2 covers 11 bases. The CDR3 has 15 amino acids. Germline V gives CDR1 SGHVS, CDR2 FQNEAQ. J gave up 7 bases and V 5 bases, and 7 bases lay outside the gene matches. The CDR3 nucleotides read TGTGCCAGCAGCGGGCTAGCGGGGGGTTCGAACATTCAGTACTTC. This codes for CASSGLAGGSNIQYF.

This chain connects TRBV9 to TRBJ1-2, with D possibly matching TRBD1 (5 bases). Germline V CDR1 and CDR2: SGDLS, YYNGEE. V was shortened by 0 bases and J by 3 bases, with 18 bases between the two germline ends. This CDR3 has 17 residues. The CDR3 region is CASSVGTSCFVDYGYTF. In DNA, the CDR3 is TGTGCCAGCAGCGTAGGGACATCTTGCTTTGTGGACTATGGCTACACCTTC.

Points on this clone: Other nucleotide sequences from this sample produce the same CDR3. The J gene is TRBJ1-2, the V gene TRBV6-1; 8 bases align to TRBD1. V lost 8 bases, J lost 3 bases, and 5 bases stayed unmatched. Germline V gene lookup returns CDR1 MNHNS and CDR2 SASEGT. The CDR3 runs to 13 residues. The CDR3 is CASRLDRDYGYTF. The CDR3 nucleotides are TGTGCCAGCCGCCTGGACAGGGACTATGGCTACACCTTC.

This chain links TRBV7-9 with TRBJ2-7; the D gene is possibly TRBD2 (6 bases). Between the trimmed V and J ends, which lost 2 bases and 3 bases, there was a span of 17 bases. The CDR3 has 16 amino acids. Germline CDR1 reads SEHNR; CDR2 reads FQNEAQ (reference sequence). The CDR3 DNA follows: TGTGCCAGCAGCTTACAGGAGGGCAGCCTGAACTACGAGCAGTACTTC. Translation: CASSLQEGSLNYEQYF.

This clone was recorded a few times. V gene TRBV11-1 combines with J gene TRBJ1-1; 8 bases are shared with TRBD1. This CDR3 spans 15 amino acids. Germline V gene sequence: CDR1 SGHAT, CDR2 FQDESV (reference sequence). V lost 1 base to trimming and J lost 7 bases; unmatched junction nucleotides: 8. In nucleotides, the CDR3 is TGTGCCAGCAGCTTAGAGATTCACGGACAGGGTGAAGCTTTCTTT. It translates to CASSLEIHGQGEAFF.

V and J are TRBV7-9 and TRBJ1-4, with TRBD1 as a possible D gene (6 bases). The CDR3 covers 16 residues. V lost 3 bases and J 4 bases, leaving 15 bases between the germline ends. The germline CDR1 and CDR2 sequences are SEHNR and FQNEAQ (reference sequence). CDR3 DNA: TGTGCCAGCAGCTTCAAGTCCGGGACATATAATGAAAAACTGTTTTTT. Encoded protein: CASSFKSGTYNEKLFF. The variable domain in full, completed from reference TRBV7-9 and TRBJ1-4, reads DTGVSQNPRHKITKRGQNVTFRCDPISEHNRLYWYRQTLGQGPEFLTYFQNEAQLEKSRLLSDRFSAERPKGSFSTLEIQRTEQGDSAMYLCASSFKSGTYNEKLFFGSGTQLSVL.

The rearrangement joins TRBV4-3 to TRBJ2-3; 7 bases match TRBD2. V lost 0 bases and J lost 1; bases outside the gene matches: 1. Germline values: CDR1 LGHNA, CDR2 YSLEER. The CDR3 loop spans 15 amino acids. CDR3: CASSQDRGGTDTQYF. CDR3 nucleotide sequence: TGCGCCAGCAGCCAAGATCGGGGGGGCACAGATACGCAGTATTTT.

The sample holds a few counts of this clone. This chain connects TRBV30 to TRBJ1-1; unclear D gene. With 7 bases removed from V and 6 bases from J, the gap between germline ends came to 9 bases. Germline V gene lookup returns CDR1 GTSNPN and CDR2 SVGIG (reference sequence). This CDR3 comprises 10 residues. This chain's CDR3 is CASVPPEAFF. For the CDR3, the DNA is TGTGCCTCCGTTCCCCCTGAAGCTTTCTTT. Using reference TRBV30 and TRBJ1-1 for the parts outside the CDR3, the full variable domain is SQTIHQWPATLVQPVGSPLSLECTVEGTSNPNLYWYRQAAGRGLQLLFYSVGIGQISSEVPQNLSASRPQDRQFILSSKKLLLSDSGFYLCASVPPEAFFGQGTRLTVV.

The chain joins TRBV10-2 to TRBJ1-5, with D perhaps TRBD1 (6 bases). From germline, CDR1 is WSHSY and CDR2 SAAADI. The CDR3 totals 13 residues. V lost 3 bases, J lost 6 bases, and 9 bases lay in between. The DNA for the CDR3 is TGCGCCAGCAGTGAAGGGGGGGCTCAGCCCCAGCATTTT. Protein: CASSEGGAQPQHF.

Only a few counts were recorded for this clone. The CDR3 DNA follows: TGCGCCAGCAGCCAAGATAGCCGCAATCAGCCCCAGCATTTT. This codes for CASSQDSRNQPQHF. This chain links TRBV4-1 with TRBJ1-5; no definite D call. This CDR3 is built from 14 residues. The germline V gene has CDR1 MGHRA and CDR2 YSYEKL. The germline V and J ends were trimmed by 0 bases and 2 bases, with 5 bases remaining between them.